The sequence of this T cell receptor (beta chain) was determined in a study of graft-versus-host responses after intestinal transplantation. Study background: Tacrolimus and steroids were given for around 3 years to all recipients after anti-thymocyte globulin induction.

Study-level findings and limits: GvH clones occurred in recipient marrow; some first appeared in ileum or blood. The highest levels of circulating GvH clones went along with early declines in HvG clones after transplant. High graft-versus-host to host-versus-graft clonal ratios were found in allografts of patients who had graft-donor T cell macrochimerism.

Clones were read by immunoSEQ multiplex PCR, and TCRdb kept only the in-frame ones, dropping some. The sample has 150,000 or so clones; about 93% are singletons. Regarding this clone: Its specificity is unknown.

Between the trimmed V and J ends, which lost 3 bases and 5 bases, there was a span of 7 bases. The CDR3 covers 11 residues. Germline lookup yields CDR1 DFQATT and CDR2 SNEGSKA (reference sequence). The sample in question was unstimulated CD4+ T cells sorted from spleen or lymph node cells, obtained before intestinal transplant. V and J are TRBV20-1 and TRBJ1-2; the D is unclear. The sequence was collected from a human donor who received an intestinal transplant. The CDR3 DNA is TGCAGTGCTAGTCCGGGGTATGGCTACACCTTC. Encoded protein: CSASPGYGYTF.